Included here is one T cell receptor (beta chain) sequence, with context. This entry is derived from a study of blood T cell repertoires in COVID-19. Study summary: Spain, Italy and the United States supplied samples that represented acute and convalescent COVID-19. Sources were T cells, B-cell-depleted T cells, or PBMCs; the material itself was cDNA or gDNA.

The CDR3 sequence is 14 residues long. Germline V gene sequence: CDR1 SGHVS, CDR2 FQNEAQ. V was pared by 4 bases and J by 1 base, with 10 bases between. As handled by the study authors: Counts of nucleated cells, estimated from reference gene primer amplification, were obtained. The protocol was immunoSEQ multiplex PCR, while the TCRdb copy is restricted to in-frame clones and leaves out a portion. That table supplies the V and J calls and clone size; D and trimming were determined from the DNA. The sample has roughly 39,000 clones, approximately 86% seen once. J is TRBJ1-1 and V is TRBV7-8, with D possibly matching TRBD1 (6 bases). The source is a man aged 45 to 65 in a cohort sampled during active COVID-19. The specimen sequenced was peripheral blood. The CDR3 region has the DNA TGTGCCAGCAGCTCCCGGGACAAGAACACTGAAGCTTTCTTT. Protein product: CASSSRDKNTEAFF.